This is a list of T cell receptor beta chains from one sample in a study of T cell responses to AZD1222 COVID-19 vaccine. The data were produced by immunoSEQ multiplex PCR, yet TCRdb's version contains in-frame clones alone and is incomplete. The table has 110,000 or so clones, 90% to 95% seen once. The input for sequencing was peripheral blood, taken on day 0 of AZD1222 vaccination. These receptors were taken from an adult in good health. The CDR3 runs from the conserved cysteine through the conserved F or W. D genes are given only for firm matches. Only some rows state a clone size, as once, few, many or a class for expanded clones.

V gene	J gene	D gene	clone size	CDR3 protein	CDR3 DNA
TRBV11-2	TRBJ2-1	TRBD1	NA	CASSTRGQGMSSYNEQFF	TGTGCCAGCAGCACTAGGGGACAGGGGATGAGCTCCTACAATGAGCAGTTCTTC
TRBV6-6	TRBJ1-1	NA	NA	CASSRQWNTEAFF	TGTGCCAGCAGCCGACAGTGGAACACTGAAGCTTTCTTT
TRBV15	TRBJ1-1	NA	few	CATSRGSDEAFF	TGTGCCACCAGCAGAGGGTCCGATGAAGCTTTCTTT
TRBV18	TRBJ1-1	TRBD1	few	CASSPQRQGHTEAFF	TGTGCCAGCTCACCACAACGACAGGGGCACACTGAAGCTTTCTTT
TRBV5-1	TRBJ1-1	NA	NA	CASSLAVPVGAFF	TGCGCCAGCAGCTTGGCCGTACCGGTTGGAGCTTTCTTT
TRBV4-2	TRBJ2-5	NA	NA	CASSPSPGGGETQYF	TGTGCCAGCAGCCCCAGCCCAGGCGGCGGTGAGACCCAGTACTTC
TRBV2	TRBJ2-1	TRBD2	NA	CASSVERGTYNEQFF	TGTGCCAGCAGTGTCGAGCGGGGGACTTACAATGAGCAGTTCTTC
TRBV2	TRBJ2-7	NA	NA	CASSEWAESNEQYF	TGTGCCAGCAGTGAATGGGCGGAATCTAACGAGCAGTACTTC
TRBV4-2	TRBJ1-1	NA	NA	CASSPHGKNTEAFF	TGTGCCAGCAGCCCCCATGGGAAGAACACTGAAGCTTTCTTT
TRBV3-1/TRBV3-2	TRBJ1-4	NA	NA	CASSQDITGRGYEKLFF	TGTGCCAGCAGCCAAGATATCACGGGGAGGGGCTATGAAAAACTGTTTTTT
TRBV10-1	TRBJ2-1	TRBD2	NA	CASSESLLAAGYNEQFF	TGCGCCAGCAGTGAGTCCCTACTAGCGGCCGGCTACAATGAGCAGTTCTTC
TRBV23-1	TRBJ1-3	TRBD1	NA	CASSHPGTGVPGNTIYF	TGCGCCAGCAGTCACCCCGGGACAGGGGTCCCTGGAAACACCATATATTTT
TRBV27	TRBJ2-7	TRBD1	NA	CASSAGQAYEQYF	TGTGCCAGCAGTGCCGGACAGGCCTACGAGCAGTACTTC
TRBV15	TRBJ1-2	NA	NA	CATREGNGYGYTF	TGTGCCACCAGGGAGGGGAACGGCTATGGCTACACCTTC
TRBV7-9	TRBJ2-1	NA	NA	CASSRILGTYNEQFF	TGTGCCAGCAGCCGAATCTTGGGGACCTACAATGAGCAGTTCTTC
TRBV24-1	TRBJ2-1	TRBD2	NA	CATSAGLDSEQFF	TGTGCCACCAGTGCCGGACTAGACTCTGAGCAGTTCTTC
TRBV6-2/TRBV6-3	TRBJ1-1	NA	NA	CASSYYRTELNTEAFF	TGTGCCAGCAGTTACTACCGGACGGAACTTAACACTGAAGCTTTCTTT
TRBV4-3	TRBJ2-2	TRBD2	NA	CASSQGGTSGGAGTGELFF	TGCGCCAGCAGCCAAGGAGGGACTAGCGGGGGGGCCGGAACCGGGGAGCTGTTTTTT
TRBV3-1/TRBV3-2	TRBJ1-1	NA	NA	CASSQEQPNTEAFF	TGTGCCAGCAGCCAAGAACAGCCGAACACTGAAGCTTTCTTT
TRBV9	TRBJ2-5	NA	NA	CASSFEETQYF	TGTGCCAGCAGCTTTGAAGAGACCCAGTACTTC
TRBV4-2	TRBJ1-4	NA	NA	CASSQEAGVVANEKLFF	TGTGCCAGCAGCCAAGAAGCTGGCGTGGTAGCTAATGAAAAACTGTTTTTT
TRBV30	TRBJ2-3	TRBD2	NA	CAWSTLAGGTDTQYF	TGTGCCTGGAGTACGCTAGCGGGAGGCACAGATACGCAGTATTTT
TRBV7-8	TRBJ2-2	NA	NA	CASSLGSGDTGELFF	TGTGCCAGCAGCTTAGGGTCTGGGGACACCGGGGAGCTGTTTTTT
TRBV19	TRBJ2-7	NA	NA	CASSMFAGEGYEQYF	TGTGCCAGTAGTATGTTTGCGGGTGAAGGCTACGAGCAGTACTTC
TRBV12-3/TRBV12-4	TRBJ1-6	NA	NA	CASSPNFGSPLHF	TGTGCCAGCAGCCCCAACTTCGGATCACCCCTCCACTTT
TRBV5-4	TRBJ1-2	TRBD1	NA	CASSLWLQGAGYGYTF	TGTGCCAGCAGCTTGTGGCTCCAGGGGGCGGGCTATGGCTACACCTTC
TRBV6-5	TRBJ1-2	TRBD1	NA	CASSPTGDGGYTF	TGTGCCAGCAGTCCTACAGGGGATGGCGGCTACACCTTC
TRBV10-1	TRBJ1-5	NA	NA	CASNTKKGTQPQHF	TGCGCCAGCAATACTAAGAAGGGGACACAGCCCCAGCATTTT
TRBV18	TRBJ1-5	NA	NA	CASSPRGGNQPQHF	TGTGCCAGCTCACCAAGGGGTGGCAATCAGCCCCAGCATTTT
TRBV9	TRBJ1-6	NA	NA	CASSVVPGQDSPLHF	TGTGCCAGCAGCGTAGTTCCGGGGCAGGATTCACCCCTCCACTTT
TRBV25-1	TRBJ1-2	NA	NA	CASSDPTGSANGGYTF	TGTGCCAGCAGTGACCCCACAGGGTCGGCGAATGGTGGCTACACCTTC
TRBV19	TRBJ1-3	NA	NA	CASSPWAQGNTIYF	TGTGCCAGTAGTCCGTGGGCCCAGGGAAACACCATATATTTT